The source of this T cell receptor beta chain is a study of cytomegalovirus exposure and HLA in healthy donors. Background on the study: About four fifths of 398 genotyped donors fell in the Caucasian-associated ancestry cluster. General study results and limits: Later on, an analysis tied under 20,000 TCR beta sequences to HLA alleles at 0.05 false discovery rate. Available immune exposure information was restricted to CMV serostatus only. A later analysis found that most CMV-associated TCR beta chains appeared HLA-restricted.

With 60 Vbeta and 13 Jbeta primers, the PCR was carried out. TCRdb's table, derived via immunoSEQ multiplex PCR, lists solely in-frame clones and lacks some. Of more than 200,000 clones detected, 82% appear once; the ten largest clones hold about 6.4%. About this clone itself: The target antigen is unknown.

Germline trimming cut 7 bases from V and 0 bases from J; bases unmatched to any gene: 3. Germline assignment: CDR1 SGHRS and CDR2 YFSETQ. CDR3 length: 13 residues. The gene calls are TRBV5-1 and TRBJ2-7; 8 nucleotides align to TRBD1. The TCR originated in a man aged 40-49 years in good health and CMV-seropositive. The sample was PBMCs. The CDR3, as DNA: TGCGCCAGCCAGGGGGCGGGCTCCTACGAGCAGTACTTC. It is translated as CASQGAGSYEQYF.